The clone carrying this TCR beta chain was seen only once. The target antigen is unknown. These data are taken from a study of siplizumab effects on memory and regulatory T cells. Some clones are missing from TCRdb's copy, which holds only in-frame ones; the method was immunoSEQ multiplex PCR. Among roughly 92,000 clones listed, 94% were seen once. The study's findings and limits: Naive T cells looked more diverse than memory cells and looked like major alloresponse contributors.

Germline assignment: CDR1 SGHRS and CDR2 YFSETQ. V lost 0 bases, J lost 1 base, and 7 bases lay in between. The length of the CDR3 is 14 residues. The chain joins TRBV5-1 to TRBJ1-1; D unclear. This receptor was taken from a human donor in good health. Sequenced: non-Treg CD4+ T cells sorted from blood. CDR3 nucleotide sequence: TGCGCCAGCAGCTTGGCCCCGGGGAACACTGAAGCTTTCTTT. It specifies CASSLAPGNTEAFF.